This TCR beta chain was identified during a study of OX40 agonist ivuxolimab in advanced cancers. Whole-study context: It was ivuxolimab, an agonistic anti-OX40 (CD134) antibody, that patients were treated with. There were three patients with partial responses, one having hepatocellular carcinoma and two cutaneous melanoma.

J lost 2 bases, V lost 4 bases, and 4 bases had no gene match. The CDR3 contains 16 residues. CDR1 PRHDT and CDR2 FYEKMQ come from the germline V gene (reference sequence). Profiled with immunoSEQ multiplex PCR; TCRdb holds only in-frame clones, not every one. The sample records 25,000 to 35,000 clones, 80% to 90% being singletons. The origin of this receptor is an adult with an advanced solid tumor such as melanoma, head and neck, liver or kidney cancer. The chain has TRBV13 and TRBJ2-2; TRBD2 aligns across 10 bases. Sequencing used CD4+ or CD8+ T cells sorted from blood, obtained in a trial of the OX40 agonist ivuxolimab. CDR3 sequence: CASSSRLAGNTGELFF. In DNA, the CDR3 is TGTGCCAGCAGCTCCCGACTAGCGGGTAACACCGGGGAGCTGTTTTTT.